This entry is about one T cell receptor (beta chain). Its specificity is not known. As for treatment: around 19 received Ad26.COV2.S at low or high dose, single or two shots; five or six received placebo; per-sample allocation not given. All samples were drawn on day 63, counting from the first vaccine or placebo injection. This sample is drawn from a study of Ad26.COV2.S vaccination and SARS-CoV-2 variants. Across the whole study: Enrolled in COV1001, the donor was in the Ad26.COV2.S trial arm, which received the vaccine. The vaccine Ad26.COV2.S was put into the muscle once, or twice with 56 days between.

The repertoire was sequenced with immunoSEQ multiplex PCR; TCRdb's copy has only in-frame clones and lacks some. The data show roughly 700,000 clones, roughly 90% seen once. Overall study findings and caveats: The study found higher spike-specific TCR breadth in vaccine than placebo recipients. The analyses of TCR breadth and depth may have understated the size of total T cell responses.

The sequencing here drew on peripheral blood, taken in a trial of Ad26.COV2.S vaccine versus placebo. This sequence originates from a person aged 18-60 years who received the Ad26.COV2.S COVID-19 vaccine or a placebo.

The CDR3 bases are TGTGCCAGCAGTGATCCAGGCTCTGGAAACACCATATATTTT. It encodes CASSDPGSGNTIYF. The chain couples TRBV25-1 to TRBJ1-3; D unresolved. Germline CDR1 MGHDK, CDR2 SYGVNS. The CDR3 totals 14 residues. Trimming cost V 3 bases and J 0 bases, with 6 bases left between them.